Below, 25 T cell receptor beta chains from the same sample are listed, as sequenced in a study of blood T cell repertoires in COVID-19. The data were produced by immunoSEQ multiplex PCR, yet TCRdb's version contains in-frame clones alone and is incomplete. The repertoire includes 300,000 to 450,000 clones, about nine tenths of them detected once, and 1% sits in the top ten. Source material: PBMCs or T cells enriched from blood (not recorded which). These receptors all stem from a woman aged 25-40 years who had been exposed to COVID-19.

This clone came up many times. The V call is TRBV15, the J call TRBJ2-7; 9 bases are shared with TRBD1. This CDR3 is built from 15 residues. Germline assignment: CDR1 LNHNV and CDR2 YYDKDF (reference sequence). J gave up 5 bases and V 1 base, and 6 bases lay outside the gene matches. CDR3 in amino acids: CATSRGTGESHEQYF. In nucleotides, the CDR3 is TGTGCCACCAGCAGAGGGACAGGGGAAAGTCACGAGCAGTACTTC. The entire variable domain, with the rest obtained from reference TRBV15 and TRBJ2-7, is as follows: DAMVIQNPRYQVTQFGKPVTLSCSQTLNHNVMYWYQQKSSQAPKLLFHYYDKDFNNEADTPDNFQSRRPNTSFCFLDIRSPGLGDTAMYLCATSRGTGESHEQYFGPGTRLTVT.

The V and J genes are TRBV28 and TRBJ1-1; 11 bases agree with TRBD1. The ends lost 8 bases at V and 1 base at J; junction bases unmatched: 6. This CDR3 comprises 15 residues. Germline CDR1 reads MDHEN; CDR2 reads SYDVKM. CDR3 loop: CASVGTGGGNTEAFF. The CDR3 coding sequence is TGTGCCAGCGTTGGGACAGGGGGAGGGAACACTGAAGCTTTCTTT.

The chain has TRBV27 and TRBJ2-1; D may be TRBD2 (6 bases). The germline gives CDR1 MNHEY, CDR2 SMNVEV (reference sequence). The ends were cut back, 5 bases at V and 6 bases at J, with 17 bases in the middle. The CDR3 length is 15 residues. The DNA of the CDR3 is TGTGCCAGCAGTCCGATAGCTAGCGTGGCCAATGAGCAGTTCTTC. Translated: CASSPIASVANEQFF.

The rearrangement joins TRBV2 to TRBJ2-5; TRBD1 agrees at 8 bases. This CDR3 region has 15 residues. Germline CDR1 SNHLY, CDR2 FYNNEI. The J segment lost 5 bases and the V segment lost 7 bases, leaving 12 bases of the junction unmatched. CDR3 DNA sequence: TGTGCCAGCACCGAAAGGGGACAGGTCCCTGAGACCCAGTACTTC. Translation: CASTERGQVPETQYF. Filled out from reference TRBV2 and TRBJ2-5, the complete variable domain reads EPEVTQTPSHQVTQMGQEVILRCVPISNHLYFYWYRQILGQKVEFLVSFYNNEISEKSEIFDDQFSVERPDGSNFTLKIRSTKLEDSAMYFCASTERGQVPETQYFGPGTRLLVL.

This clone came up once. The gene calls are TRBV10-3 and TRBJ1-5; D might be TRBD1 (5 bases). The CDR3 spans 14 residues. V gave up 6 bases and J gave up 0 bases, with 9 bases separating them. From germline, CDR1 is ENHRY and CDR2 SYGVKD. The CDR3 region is CAISQGGSNQPQHF. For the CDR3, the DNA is TGTGCCATCAGCCAGGGCGGTAGCAATCAGCCCCAGCATTTT.

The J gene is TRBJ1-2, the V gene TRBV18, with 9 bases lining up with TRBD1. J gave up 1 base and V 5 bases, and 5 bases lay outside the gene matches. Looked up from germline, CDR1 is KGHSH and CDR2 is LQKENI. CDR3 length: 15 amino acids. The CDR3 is CASSTGQGNNYGYTF. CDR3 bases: TGTGCCAGCTCAACCGGACAGGGGAATAACTATGGCTACACCTTC.

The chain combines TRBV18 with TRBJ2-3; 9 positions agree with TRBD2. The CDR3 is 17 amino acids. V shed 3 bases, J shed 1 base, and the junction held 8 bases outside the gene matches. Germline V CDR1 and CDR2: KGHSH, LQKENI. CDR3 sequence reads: CASSPDIAGVGTDTQYF. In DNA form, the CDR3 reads TGTGCCAGCTCACCGGATATAGCGGGAGTGGGCACAGATACGCAGTATTTT.

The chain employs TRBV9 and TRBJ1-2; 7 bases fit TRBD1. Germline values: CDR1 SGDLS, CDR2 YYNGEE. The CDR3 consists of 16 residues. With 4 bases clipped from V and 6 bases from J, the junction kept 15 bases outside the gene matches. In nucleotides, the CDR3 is TGTGCCAGCAGCCCACCGACAGGGCGGTTTGTCAATGGCTACACCTTC. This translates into CASSPPTGRFVNGYTF.

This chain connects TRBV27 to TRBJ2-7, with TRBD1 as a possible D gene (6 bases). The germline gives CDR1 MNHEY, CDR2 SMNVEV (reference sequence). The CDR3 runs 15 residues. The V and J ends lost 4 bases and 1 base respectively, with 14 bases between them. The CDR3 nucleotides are TGTGCCAGCAGTTGGCTAGACAGGTCGTCCTACGAGCAGTACTTC. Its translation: CASSWLDRSSYEQYF.

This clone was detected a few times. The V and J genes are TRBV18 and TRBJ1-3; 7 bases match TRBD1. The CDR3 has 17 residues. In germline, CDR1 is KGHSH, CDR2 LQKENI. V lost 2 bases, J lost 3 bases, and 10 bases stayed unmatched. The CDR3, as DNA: TGTGCCAGCTCACCATTCACCTCCCGGGACAGTGGAAACACCATATATTTT. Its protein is CASSPFTSRDSGNTIYF.

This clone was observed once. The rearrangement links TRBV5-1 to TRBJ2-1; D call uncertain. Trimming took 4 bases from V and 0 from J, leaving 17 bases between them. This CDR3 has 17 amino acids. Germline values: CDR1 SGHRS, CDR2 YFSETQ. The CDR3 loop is CASSPSEDSSSYNEQFF. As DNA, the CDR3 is TGCGCCAGCAGCCCATCGGAAGACTCGAGCTCCTACAATGAGCAGTTCTTC.

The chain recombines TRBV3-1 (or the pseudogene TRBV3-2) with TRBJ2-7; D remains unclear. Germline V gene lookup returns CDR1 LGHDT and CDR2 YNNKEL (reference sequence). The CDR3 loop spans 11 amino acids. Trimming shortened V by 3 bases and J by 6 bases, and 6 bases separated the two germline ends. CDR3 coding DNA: TGTGCCAGCAGCCACCTACGCGAGCAGTACTTC. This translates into CASSHLREQYF.

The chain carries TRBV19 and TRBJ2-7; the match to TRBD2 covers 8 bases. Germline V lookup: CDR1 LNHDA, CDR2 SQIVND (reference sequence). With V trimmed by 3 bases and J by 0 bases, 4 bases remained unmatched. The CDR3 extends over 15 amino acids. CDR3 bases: TGTGCCAGTAGTATCGGCGCGGGGGGCTCCTACGAGCAGTACTTC. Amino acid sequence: CASSIGAGGSYEQYF.

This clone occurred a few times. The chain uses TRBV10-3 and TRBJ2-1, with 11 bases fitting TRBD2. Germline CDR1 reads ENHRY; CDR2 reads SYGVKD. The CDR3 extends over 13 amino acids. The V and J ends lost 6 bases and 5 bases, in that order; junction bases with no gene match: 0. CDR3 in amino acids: CAIRGLADNEQFF. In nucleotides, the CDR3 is TGTGCCATCAGGGGACTAGCGGACAATGAGCAGTTCTTC.

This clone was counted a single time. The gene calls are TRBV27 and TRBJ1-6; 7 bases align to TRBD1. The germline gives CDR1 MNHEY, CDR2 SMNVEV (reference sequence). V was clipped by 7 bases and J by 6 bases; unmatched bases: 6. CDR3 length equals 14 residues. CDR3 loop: CASNPGQINSPLHF. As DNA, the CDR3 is TGTGCCAGCAACCCGGGACAGATTAATTCACCCCTCCACTTT.

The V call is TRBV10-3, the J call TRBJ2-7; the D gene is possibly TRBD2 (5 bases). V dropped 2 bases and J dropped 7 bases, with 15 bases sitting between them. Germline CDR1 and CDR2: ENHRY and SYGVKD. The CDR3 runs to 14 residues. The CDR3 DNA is TGTGCCATCAGTGAGAGAGGGCTACAAGAAGAGCAGTACTTC. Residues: CAISERGLQEEQYF.

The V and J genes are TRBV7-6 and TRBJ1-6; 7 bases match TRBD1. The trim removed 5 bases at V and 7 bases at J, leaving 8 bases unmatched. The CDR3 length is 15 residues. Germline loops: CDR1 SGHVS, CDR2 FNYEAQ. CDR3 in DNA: TGTGCCAGCAGCCTAAAGACAGGGAAAAATTCACCCCTCCACTTT. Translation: CASSLKTGKNSPLHF. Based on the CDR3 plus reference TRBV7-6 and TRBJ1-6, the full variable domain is GAGVSQSPRYKVTKRGQDVALRCDPISGHVSLYWYRQALGQGPEFLTYFNYEAQQDKSGLPNDRFSAERPEGSISTLTIQRTEQRDSAMYRCASSLKTGKNSPLHFGNGTRLTVT.

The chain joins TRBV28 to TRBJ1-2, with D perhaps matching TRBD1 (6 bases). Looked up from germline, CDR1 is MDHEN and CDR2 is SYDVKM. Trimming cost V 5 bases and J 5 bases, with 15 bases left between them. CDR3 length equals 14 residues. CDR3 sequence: CASSVTGSPYGYTF. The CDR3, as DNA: TGTGCCAGCAGTGTCACAGGGTCCCCGTATGGCTACACCTTC.

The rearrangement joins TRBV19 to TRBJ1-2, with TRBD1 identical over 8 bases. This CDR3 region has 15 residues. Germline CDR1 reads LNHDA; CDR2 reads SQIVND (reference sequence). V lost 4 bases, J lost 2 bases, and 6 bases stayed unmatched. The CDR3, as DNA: TGTGCCAGTAGTACCGGGACAGGTGCCAACTATGGCTACACCTTC. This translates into CASSTGTGANYGYTF.

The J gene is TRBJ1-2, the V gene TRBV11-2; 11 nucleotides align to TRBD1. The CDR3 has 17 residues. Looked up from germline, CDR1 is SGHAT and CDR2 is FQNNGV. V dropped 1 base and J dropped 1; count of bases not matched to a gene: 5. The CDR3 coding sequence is TGTGCCAGCAGCTTAGGGACAGGGGGCTACCTTAACTATGGCTACACCTTC. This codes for CASSLGTGGYLNYGYTF.

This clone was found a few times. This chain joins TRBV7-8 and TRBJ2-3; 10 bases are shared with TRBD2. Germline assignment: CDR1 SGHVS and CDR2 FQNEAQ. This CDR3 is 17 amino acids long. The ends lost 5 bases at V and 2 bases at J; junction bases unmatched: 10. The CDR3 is CASSLGGSGRATDTQYF. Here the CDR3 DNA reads TGTGCCAGCAGCCTCGGGGGGAGCGGGAGGGCCACAGATACGCAGTATTTT.

The CDR3 sequence is CASSQLRPGRKDTQYF. DNA of the CDR3: TGTGCCAGCAGTCAACTTCGGCCCGGGAGAAAGGATACGCAGTATTTT. The rearrangement joins TRBV27 to TRBJ2-3; tentative D call: TRBD2 (6 bases). This CDR3 is built from 16 residues. Trimming removed 5 bases at V and 6 bases at J, with 21 bases between. CDR1 and CDR2 (germline): MNHEY, SMNVEV (reference sequence).

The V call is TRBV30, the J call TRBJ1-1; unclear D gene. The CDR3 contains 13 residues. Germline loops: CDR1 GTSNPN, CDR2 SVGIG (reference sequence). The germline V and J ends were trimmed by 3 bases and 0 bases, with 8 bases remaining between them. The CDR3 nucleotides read TGTGCCTGGAGCCGTAGTATGAACACTGAAGCTTTCTTT. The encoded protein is CAWSRSMNTEAFF.

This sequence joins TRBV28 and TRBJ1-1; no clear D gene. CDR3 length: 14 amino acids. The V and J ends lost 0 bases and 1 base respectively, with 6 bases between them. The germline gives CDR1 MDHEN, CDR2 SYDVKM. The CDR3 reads CASSLWAGNTEAFF. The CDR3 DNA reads TGTGCCAGCAGTTTATGGGCAGGGAACACTGAAGCTTTCTTT.

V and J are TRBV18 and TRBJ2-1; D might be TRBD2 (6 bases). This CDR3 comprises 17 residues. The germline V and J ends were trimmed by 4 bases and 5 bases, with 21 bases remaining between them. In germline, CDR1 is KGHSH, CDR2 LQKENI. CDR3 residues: CASSLTLERVGDNEQFF. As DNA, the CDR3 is TGTGCCAGCTCACTCACACTCGAGCGGGTCGGGGACAATGAGCAGTTCTTC.